This record covers a single TCR beta chain. Its matching antigen is unknown. One end of the junction is discordant with germline, which a read error may explain. Germline CDR1 SGHDT, CDR2 YYEEEE. The CDR3 contains 17 residues. The data stem from a study of molecular identifiers for immune sequencing clone quantification. Study-wide results and limits: Detecting spiked Jurkat TCR RNA from one cell among around 930,000 naive cells was reportedly possible.

TCRdb redid the calling of the PCR reads with MiXCR, one entry per CDR3 protein. This sample has about 320,000 distinct CDR3 sequences, with about a quarter found just once. Material: naive CD8+ T cells from blood, with Jurkat cell RNA spiked in. The subset was: FACS-sorted CD8+CD4-CCR7+CD45RA+ naive T cells. The V and J genes are TRBV5-6 and TRBJ1-4, with TRBD1 identical over 9 bases. The source of this sequence is a human donor in good health. Some libraries in this study had Jurkat cell RNA spiked in. CDR3 nucleotides: TGTGCCAGCAGCCGGGGGGCCTACAGGGGGCTGGGAGAAAGACTGTTTTTT. This translates into CASSRGAYRGLGERLFF.